One sample yielded the 27 T cell receptor beta chains listed below, sequenced in a study of Ad26.COV2.S vaccination and SARS-CoV-2 variants (dated by TCRdb to the early 2020s). Libraries came from the immunoSEQ multiplex PCR assay. TCRdb provides this immuneACCESS table in a form limited to in-frame rearrangements. Some clones are lacking; in checked studies, under half of them reflect an unresolved V gene, and why the rest are absent is not known. The sample table lists 510,000 or so clones, around 90% of them with a count of one. Of the sample, roughly 13% is held by the ten largest clones. The treatment or condition label on this specimen signifies: around 19 received Ad26.COV2.S at low or high dose, single or two shots; several received placebo; per-sample allocation not given. For vaccine and placebo recipients, the sequenced repertoires came from samples collected on day 63 after the first injection.

The starting material was peripheral blood, obtained in a trial of Ad26.COV2.S vaccine versus placebo. The receptors were gathered from a person between 18 and 65 years old who received the Ad26.COV2.S COVID-19 vaccine or a placebo.

J is TRBJ1-2 and V is TRBV27, with a possible D match to TRBD1 (5 bases). CDR1 MNHEY and CDR2 SMNVEV come from the germline V gene (reference sequence). This CDR3 spans 14 amino acids. Trimming removed 4 bases at V and 10 bases at J, with 19 bases between. In DNA, the CDR3 is TGTGCCAGCAGTTCGGGACCGGGACGAGGAGACTACACCTTC. It yields the protein CASSSGPGRGDYTF.

The J gene is TRBJ2-1, the V gene TRBV30; D not certain. This CDR3 is built from 13 residues. CDR1 is GTSNPN and CDR2 is SVGIG in the germline V gene (reference sequence). V lost 2 bases to trimming and J lost 10 bases, with 15 bases between them. The CDR3 DNA follows: TGTGCCTGGAGTTTGCGCCGTCTCCGAGAGCAGTTCTTC. This translates into CAWSLRRLREQFF.

This clone has just one count. The rearrangement uses TRBV11-1 and TRBJ2-5; tentatively, D is TRBD2 (5 bases). Germline V gives CDR1 SGHAT, CDR2 FQDESV (reference sequence). Trimming removed 4 bases from V and 4 bases from J, with 10 bases in between. The CDR3 covers 13 residues. Here the CDR3 reads CASSWAGRETQYF. DNA of the CDR3: TGTGCCAGCAGCTGGGCGGGTCGAGAGACCCAGTACTTC.

The chain links TRBV27 to TRBJ2-1; 13 nucleotides agree with TRBD2. In germline, CDR1 is MNHEY, CDR2 SMNVEV (reference sequence). This CDR3 contains 18 residues. V gave up 5 bases and J gave up 3 bases; unmatched junction bases: 10. The CDR3 spells CASSQGLAGQTFYNEQFF. In nucleotides, the CDR3 is TGTGCCAGCAGTCAGGGACTAGCGGGACAAACCTTCTACAATGAGCAGTTCTTC.

The chain carries TRBV5-4 and TRBJ2-7, with 14 bases identical to TRBD2. Germline V lookup: CDR1 SGHNT, CDR2 YYREEE (reference sequence). The J segment lost 5 bases and the V segment lost 0 bases, leaving 4 bases of the junction unmatched. The CDR3 consists of 16 residues. CDR3 coding DNA: TGTGCCAGCAGCTTGGGCGGGACTAGCGGGAGTAACGAGCAGTACTTC. Protein: CASSLGGTSGSNEQYF.

The gene calls are TRBV29-1 and TRBJ1-1; 7 bases are a match to TRBD1. J gave up 4 bases and V 6 bases, and 5 bases lay outside the gene matches. This CDR3 spans 12 amino acids. Germline lookup yields CDR1 SQVTM and CDR2 ANQGSEA. In DNA form, the CDR3 reads TGCAGCGTAGCACAGGGGATCACTGAAGCTTTCTTT. Translation: CSVAQGITEAFF.

With respect to this clone: This sample also contains other DNA sequences that code for the same CDR3. This chain uses TRBV18 with TRBJ1-5, with D hard to call. The V end lost 3 bases, the J end lost 3 bases, and 6 bases lay between the germline ends. The germline V gene has CDR1 KGHSH and CDR2 LQKENI. This CDR3 has 13 amino acids. The CDR3 region is CASSPGDNQPQHF. The DNA of the CDR3 is TGTGCCAGCTCACCTGGGGACAATCAGCCCCAGCATTTT.

This clone occurred a few times. The chain is built from TRBV7-8 and TRBJ2-3, with 9 bases matching TRBD2. This CDR3 is built from 17 residues. Germline CDR1 and CDR2: SGHVS and FQNEAQ. V lost 5 bases, J lost 5 bases, and 14 bases stayed unmatched. The CDR3 bases are TGTGCCAGCAGCCCGGCATGGCTAGCGGGACTTGGAGATACGCAGTATTTT. Its protein product is CASSPAWLAGLGDTQYF.

J is TRBJ1-1 and V is TRBV4-3; D gene unclear. V dropped 3 bases and J dropped 8 bases, with 10 bases sitting between them. The CDR3 runs 12 residues. Germline CDR1 is LGHNA and CDR2 is YSLEER. The DNA for the CDR3 is TGCGCCAGCAGCCACGAGGACGGGGAAGCTTTCTTT. This translates into CASSHEDGEAFF.

This chain links TRBV28 with TRBJ2-4; tentative D call: TRBD2 (6 bases). Germline V gene lookup returns CDR1 MDHEN and CDR2 SYDVKM. This CDR3 contains 15 residues. V lost 7 bases and J 0 bases, leaving 13 bases between the germline ends. The CDR3, as DNA: TGTGCCAGCACATTGGGGGGACTAGCCAAAAACATTCAGTACTTC. Translating it yields CASTLGGLAKNIQYF.

This clone was detected only a few times. The chain recombines TRBV9 with TRBJ2-1, with 7 bases that match TRBD2. Germline CDR1 reads SGDLS; CDR2 reads YYNGEE. The CDR3 length is 14 residues. Losses at the gene ends were 0 bases for V and 9 bases for J; bases not matched to a gene: 6. The DNA of the CDR3 is TGTGCCAGCAGCGTAGTTCCTAGCGGTCGTGAGCAGTTCTTC. Its protein is CASSVVPSGREQFF.

This chain uses TRBV7-2 with TRBJ2-3, with 8 nucleotides matching TRBD1. CDR3 size: 16 residues. From germline, CDR1 is SGHTA and CDR2 FQGNSA. With V trimmed by 5 bases and J by 3 bases, 10 bases remained unmatched. This CDR3 is CASSLQTGGRTDTQYF. The CDR3 DNA is TGTGCCAGCAGCCTCCAAACAGGGGGGAGGACAGATACGCAGTATTTT.

J is TRBJ1-1 and V is TRBV10-1; D gene unclear. The CDR3 has 9 amino acids. Trimming shortened V by 8 bases and J by 7 bases, and 5 bases separated the two germline ends. The germline V gene encodes CDR1 WNHNN and CDR2 SYGVQD (reference sequence). Written as DNA, the CDR3 is TGCGCCAGCCCTTGTGAAGCTTTCTTT. Residues: CASPCEAFF.

V and J are TRBV5-8 and TRBJ1-3; TRBD1 is a possible D gene (5 bases). The CDR3 extends over 15 amino acids. From germline, CDR1 is SGHTS and CDR2 YDEGEE. The V end was cut by 2 bases, the J end by 1 base, with 10 bases between. The DNA for the CDR3 is TGTGCCAGCAGCTTTTACAGGTCGTCTGGAAACACCATATATTTT. Translation gives CASSFYRSSGNTIYF.

V gene TRBV28 combines with J gene TRBJ2-2; D perhaps matches TRBD1 (6 bases). The germline V gene encodes CDR1 MDHEN and CDR2 SYDVKM. Deletions cut 6 bases from V and 7 bases from J, with 15 bases between. The CDR3 runs to 14 residues. The CDR3 protein is CASRGAGQLGELFF. CDR3 coding DNA: TGTGCCAGCAGGGGGGCTGGACAGCTCGGGGAGCTGTTTTTT.

About this clone itself: In the same sample, other DNA sequences code for this CDR3. The rearrangement joins TRBV18 to TRBJ2-5; D gene ambiguous. Germline V gene lookup returns CDR1 KGHSH and CDR2 LQKENI. The CDR3 length is 13 residues. V dropped 6 bases and J dropped 1 base, with 9 bases sitting between them. The CDR3 coding sequence is TGTGCCAGCTCCAGACGGAGCCAAGAGACCCAGTACTTC. This translates into CASSRRSQETQYF.

The rearrangement joins TRBV6-2 or TRBV6-3 to TRBJ1-4, with a tentative D call TRBD1 (6 bases). CDR3 length equals 14 residues. Trimming stripped 5 bases from V and 10 bases from J, with 17 bases between. Per germline, CDR1 MNHEY and CDR2 SVGEGT. The CDR3 DNA reads as TGTGCCAGCAGTCTCAGGGGCACTAGGGGAAAACTGTTTTTT. As protein: CASSLRGTRGKLFF.

The chain joins TRBV6-1 to TRBJ2-2; 10 bases map to TRBD1. CDR3 length: 16 amino acids. With 4 bases clipped from V and 5 bases from J, the junction kept 7 bases outside the gene matches. In germline, CDR1 is MNHNS, CDR2 SASEGT. This CDR3 reads CASSGGQGGGTGELFF. DNA for the CDR3: TGTGCCAGCAGTGGCGGACAGGGGGGAGGAACCGGGGAGCTGTTTTTT.

V and J are TRBV2 and TRBJ2-7, with TRBD1 identical over 11 bases. Trimming removed 9 bases from V and 1 base from J; junction bases left unmatched: 5. Germline V CDR1 and CDR2: SNHLY, FYNNEI. The CDR3 covers 14 residues. The CDR3 loop is CASTGTGGSYEQYF. The CDR3 DNA reads as TGTGCCAGTACCGGGACAGGGGGTTCCTACGAGCAGTACTTC.

The CDR3 nucleotides are TGCGCCAGCAGGTCCCGGGGGGACTCCTACAATGAGCAGTTCTTC. The encoded protein is CASRSRGDSYNEQFF. The chain carries TRBV5-1 and TRBJ2-1; 7 bases agree with TRBD2. Germline CDR1 and CDR2: SGHRS and YFSETQ. Losses at the gene ends were 5 bases for V and 0 bases for J; bases not matched to a gene: 5. CDR3 length: 15 residues.

This chain connects TRBV28 to TRBJ2-3, with TRBD1 identical over 9 bases. The CDR3 length is 14 residues. The V gene end was trimmed by 7 bases and the J gene end by 1 base; junction bases not matched to a gene: 3. Germline CDR1 is MDHEN and CDR2 is SYDVKM. CDR3 coding DNA: TGTGCCAGCACAAGGACAGGGGGCACAGATACGCAGTATTTT. This sequence encodes CASTRTGGTDTQYF.

V gene TRBV11-2 combines with J gene TRBJ2-5; D is possibly TRBD2 (6 bases). Looked up from germline, CDR1 is SGHAT and CDR2 is FQNNGV. This CDR3 has 15 amino acids. V lost 4 bases, J lost 4 bases, and 16 bases lay in between. The CDR3 region is CASSWSGGVGETQYF. In nucleotides, the CDR3 is TGTGCCAGCAGCTGGTCTGGCGGGGTGGGAGAGACCCAGTACTTC. Filled out from reference TRBV11-2 and TRBJ2-5, the complete variable domain reads EAGVAQSPRYKIIEKRQSVAFWCNPISGHATLYWYQQILGQGPKLLIQFQNNGVVDDSQLPKDRFSAERLKGVDSTLKIQPAKLEDSAVYLCASSWSGGVGETQYFGPGTRLLVL.

This chain connects TRBV7-2 to TRBJ2-1; 12 bases map to TRBD2. Trimming cost V 5 bases and J 9 bases; bases outside gene matches: 8. Germline CDR1 and CDR2: SGHTA and FQGNSA. The CDR3 has 15 amino acids. The CDR3 spells CASSLGLAGRSEQFF. The CDR3 DNA is TGTGCCAGCAGCCTAGGACTAGCGGGGAGAAGTGAGCAGTTCTTC.

V gene TRBV15 combines with J gene TRBJ2-4; D gene unclear. CDR3 size: 11 residues. Germline V gene lookup returns CDR1 LNHNV and CDR2 YYDKDF (reference sequence). The V end was cut by 5 bases, the J end by 9 bases, with 8 bases between. Here the CDR3 DNA reads TGTGCCACCAGCCCCGGACGCATTCAGTACTTC. This codes for CATSPGRIQYF.

The rearrangement joins TRBV28 to TRBJ1-1; D remains unclear. The germline V and J ends were trimmed by 3 bases and 0 bases, with 11 bases remaining between them. There are 15 residues in the CDR3. Germline V gene sequence: CDR1 MDHEN, CDR2 SYDVKM. CDR3: CASSLTGVMNTEAFF. The CDR3 nucleotides read TGTGCCAGCAGTTTGACTGGAGTGATGAACACTGAAGCTTTCTTT.

The chain combines TRBV11-3 with TRBJ2-7; 8 bases line up with TRBD2. Germline V CDR1 and CDR2: SGHNT, YENEEA. This CDR3 has 15 amino acids. Unmatched junction bases numbered 8, after V lost 4 bases and J lost 3 bases. The CDR3 reads CASSSGRGGHYEQYF. Written as DNA, the CDR3 is TGTGCCAGCAGCTCCGGACGGGGGGGGCACTACGAGCAGTACTTC. The variable domain in full, completed from reference TRBV11-3 and TRBJ2-7, reads EAGVVQSPRYKIIEKKQPVAFWCNPISGHNTLYWYLQNLGQGPELLIRYENEEAVDDSQLPKDRFSAERLKGVDSTLKIQPAELGDSAVYLCASSSGRGGHYEQYFGPGTRLTVT.

The chain combines TRBV5-1 with TRBJ1-1; D possibly corresponds to TRBD1 (5 bases). CDR1 and CDR2 from the germline V gene are SGHRS and YFSETQ. Deletions cut 3 bases from V and 1 base from J, with 10 bases between. CDR3 size: 14 residues. CDR3 loop: CASSWNQGNTEAFF. The CDR3 region has the DNA TGCGCCAGCAGCTGGAATCAGGGGAACACTGAAGCTTTCTTT.